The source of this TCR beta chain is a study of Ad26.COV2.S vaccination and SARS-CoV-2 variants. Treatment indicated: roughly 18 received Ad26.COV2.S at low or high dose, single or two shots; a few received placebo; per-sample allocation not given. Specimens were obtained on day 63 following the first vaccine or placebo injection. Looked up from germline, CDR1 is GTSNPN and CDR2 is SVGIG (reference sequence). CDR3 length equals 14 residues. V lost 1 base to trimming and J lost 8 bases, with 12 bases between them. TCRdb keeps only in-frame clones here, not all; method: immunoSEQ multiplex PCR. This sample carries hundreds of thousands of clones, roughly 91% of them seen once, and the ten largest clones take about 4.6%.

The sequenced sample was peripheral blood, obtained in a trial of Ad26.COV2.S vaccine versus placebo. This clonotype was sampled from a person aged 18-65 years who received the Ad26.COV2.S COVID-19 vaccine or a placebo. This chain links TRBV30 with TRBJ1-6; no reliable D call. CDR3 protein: CAWSGVGGDSPLHF. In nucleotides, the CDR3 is TGTGCCTGGAGTGGGGTTGGAGGTGATTCACCCCTCCACTTT.